What follows is one TCR beta chain and its context. Its matching antigen is unknown. The data derive from a study of cytomegalovirus exposure and HLA in healthy donors. Researchers ran the PCR with 60 Vbeta and 13 Jbeta primers. The assay was immunoSEQ multiplex PCR, and TCRdb's table has in-frame clones only and misses some. This table holds around 120,000 clones, around 80% found once. The CDR3 is made up of 15 amino acids. V was trimmed by 2 bases and J by 0 bases, leaving 7 bases between them. Germline CDR1 reads MNHEY; CDR2 reads SVGAGI. Study results and limitations: The study listed 150 to 200 cytomegalovirus-associated TCR beta chains.

Nominally healthy donors were sampled, though unrecorded immune exposures were likely. Input material: PBMCs. This TCR was recovered from a female donor in good health and CMV-seropositive. The genes are TRBV6-5 and TRBJ1-4; the D is unclear. The CDR3 sequence: CASSYKASTNEKLFF. The CDR3 nucleotides are TGTGCCAGCAGTTACAAAGCTTCAACTAATGAAAAACTGTTTTTT.